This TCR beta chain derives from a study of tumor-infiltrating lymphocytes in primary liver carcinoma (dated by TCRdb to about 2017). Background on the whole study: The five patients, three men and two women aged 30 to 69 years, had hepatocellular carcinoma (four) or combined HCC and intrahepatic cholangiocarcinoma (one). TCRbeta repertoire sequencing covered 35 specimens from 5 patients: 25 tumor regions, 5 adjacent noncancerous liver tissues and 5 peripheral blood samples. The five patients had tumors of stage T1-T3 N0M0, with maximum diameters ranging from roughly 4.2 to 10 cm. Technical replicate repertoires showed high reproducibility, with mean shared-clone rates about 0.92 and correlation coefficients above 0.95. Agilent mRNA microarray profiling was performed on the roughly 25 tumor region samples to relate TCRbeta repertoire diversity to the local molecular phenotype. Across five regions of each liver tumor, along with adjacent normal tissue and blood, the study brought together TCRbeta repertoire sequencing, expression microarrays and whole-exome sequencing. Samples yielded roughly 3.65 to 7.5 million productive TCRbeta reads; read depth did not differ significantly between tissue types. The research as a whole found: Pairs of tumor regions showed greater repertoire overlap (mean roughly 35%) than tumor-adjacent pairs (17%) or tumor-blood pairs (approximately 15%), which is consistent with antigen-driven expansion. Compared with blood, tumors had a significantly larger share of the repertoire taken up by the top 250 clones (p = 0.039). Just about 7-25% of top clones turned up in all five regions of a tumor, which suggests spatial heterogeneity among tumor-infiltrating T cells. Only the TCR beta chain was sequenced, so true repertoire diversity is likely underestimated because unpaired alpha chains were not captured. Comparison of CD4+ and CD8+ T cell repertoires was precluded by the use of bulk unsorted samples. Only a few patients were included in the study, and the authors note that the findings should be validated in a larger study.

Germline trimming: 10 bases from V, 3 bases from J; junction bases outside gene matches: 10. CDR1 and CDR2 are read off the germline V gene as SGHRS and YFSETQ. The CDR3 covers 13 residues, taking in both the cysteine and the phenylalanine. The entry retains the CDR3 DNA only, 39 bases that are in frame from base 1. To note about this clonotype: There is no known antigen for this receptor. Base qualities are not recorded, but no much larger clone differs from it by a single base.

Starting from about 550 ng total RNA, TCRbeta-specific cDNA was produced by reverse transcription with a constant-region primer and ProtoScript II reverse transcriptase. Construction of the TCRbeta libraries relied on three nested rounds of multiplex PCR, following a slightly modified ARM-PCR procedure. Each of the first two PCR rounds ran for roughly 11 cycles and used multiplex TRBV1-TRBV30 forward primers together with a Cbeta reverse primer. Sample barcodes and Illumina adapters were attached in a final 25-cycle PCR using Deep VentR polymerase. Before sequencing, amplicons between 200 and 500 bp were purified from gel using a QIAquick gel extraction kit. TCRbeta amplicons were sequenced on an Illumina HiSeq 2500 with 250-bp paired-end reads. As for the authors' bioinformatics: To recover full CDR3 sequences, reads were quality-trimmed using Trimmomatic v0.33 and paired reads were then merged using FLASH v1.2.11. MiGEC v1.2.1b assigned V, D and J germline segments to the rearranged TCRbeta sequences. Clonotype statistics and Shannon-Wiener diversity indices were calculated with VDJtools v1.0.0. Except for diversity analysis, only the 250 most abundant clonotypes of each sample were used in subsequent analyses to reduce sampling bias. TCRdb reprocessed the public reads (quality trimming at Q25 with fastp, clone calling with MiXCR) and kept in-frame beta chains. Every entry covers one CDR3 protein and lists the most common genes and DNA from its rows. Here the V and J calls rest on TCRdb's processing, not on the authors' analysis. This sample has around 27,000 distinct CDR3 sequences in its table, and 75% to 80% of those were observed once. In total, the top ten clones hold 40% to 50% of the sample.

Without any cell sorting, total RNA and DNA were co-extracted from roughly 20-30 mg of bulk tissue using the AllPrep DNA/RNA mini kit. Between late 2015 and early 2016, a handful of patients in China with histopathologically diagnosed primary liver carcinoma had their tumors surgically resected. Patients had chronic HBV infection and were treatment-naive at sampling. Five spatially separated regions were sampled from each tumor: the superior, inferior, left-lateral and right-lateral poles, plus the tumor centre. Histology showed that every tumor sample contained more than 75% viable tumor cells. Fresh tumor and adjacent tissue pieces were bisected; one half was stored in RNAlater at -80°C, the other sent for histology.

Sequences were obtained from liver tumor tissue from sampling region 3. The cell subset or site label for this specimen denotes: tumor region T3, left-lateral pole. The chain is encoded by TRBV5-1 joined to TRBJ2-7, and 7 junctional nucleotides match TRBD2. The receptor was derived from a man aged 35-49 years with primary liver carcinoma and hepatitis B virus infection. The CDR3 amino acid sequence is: CAGSLGLIYEQYF. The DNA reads TGCGCCGGTAGCTTGGGACTAATCTACGAGCAGTACTTC. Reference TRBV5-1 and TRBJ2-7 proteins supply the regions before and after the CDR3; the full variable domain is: KAGVTQTPRYLIKTRGQQVTLSCSPISGHRSVSWYQQTPGQGLQFLFEYFSETQRNKGNFPGRFSGRQFSNSRSEMNVSTLELGDSALYLCAGSLGLIYEQYFGPGTRLTVT.